The T cell receptor (beta chain) under discussion was sequenced for a study of cytomegalovirus exposure and HLA in healthy donors. General study points: One variant, a missense change in DCLRE1C, was linked in a later analysis to TCR beta V- and J-gene trimming. In vitro testing confirmed a few CMV-associated chains as specific for CMV antigens.

Germline V lookup: CDR1 MNHEY, CDR2 SVGAGI. This CDR3 region has 12 residues. V lost 6 bases to trimming and J lost 4 bases, with 7 bases between them. The PCR made use of 60 Vbeta and 13 Jbeta primers. As handled by the study authors: In a later analysis, roughly 11 million of 75 million to 85 million unique beta chains occurred in at least two donors. Profiled with immunoSEQ multiplex PCR; TCRdb holds only in-frame clones, not every one. Clone size and V and J calls were adopted from that table, with D and trimming inferred from the DNA. In the table there are about 280,000 clones, roughly 90% of which are singletons. Among the donors, all were healthy bone marrow donors. Concerning this clone: What it binds is unknown.

The receptor's source is a woman between 18 and 29 years old in good health and CMV-seronegative. This chain joins TRBV6-5 and TRBJ1-5; D is undetermined. Sequencing input: PBMCs. CDR3 residues: CASRTGNQPQHF. CDR3 in DNA: TGTGCCAGCAGGACGGGAAATCAGCCCCAGCATTTT.